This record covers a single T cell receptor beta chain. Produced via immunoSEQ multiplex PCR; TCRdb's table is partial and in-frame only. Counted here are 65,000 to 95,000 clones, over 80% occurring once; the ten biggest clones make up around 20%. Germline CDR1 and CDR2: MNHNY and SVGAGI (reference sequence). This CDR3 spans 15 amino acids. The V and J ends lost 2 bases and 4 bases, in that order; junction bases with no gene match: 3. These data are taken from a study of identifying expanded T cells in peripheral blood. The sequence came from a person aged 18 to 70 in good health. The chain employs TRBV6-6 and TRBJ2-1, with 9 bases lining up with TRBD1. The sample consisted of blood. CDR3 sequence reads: CASSYPGQGYNEQFF. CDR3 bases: TGTGCCAGCAGTTACCCGGGACAGGGTTACAATGAGCAGTTCTTC.